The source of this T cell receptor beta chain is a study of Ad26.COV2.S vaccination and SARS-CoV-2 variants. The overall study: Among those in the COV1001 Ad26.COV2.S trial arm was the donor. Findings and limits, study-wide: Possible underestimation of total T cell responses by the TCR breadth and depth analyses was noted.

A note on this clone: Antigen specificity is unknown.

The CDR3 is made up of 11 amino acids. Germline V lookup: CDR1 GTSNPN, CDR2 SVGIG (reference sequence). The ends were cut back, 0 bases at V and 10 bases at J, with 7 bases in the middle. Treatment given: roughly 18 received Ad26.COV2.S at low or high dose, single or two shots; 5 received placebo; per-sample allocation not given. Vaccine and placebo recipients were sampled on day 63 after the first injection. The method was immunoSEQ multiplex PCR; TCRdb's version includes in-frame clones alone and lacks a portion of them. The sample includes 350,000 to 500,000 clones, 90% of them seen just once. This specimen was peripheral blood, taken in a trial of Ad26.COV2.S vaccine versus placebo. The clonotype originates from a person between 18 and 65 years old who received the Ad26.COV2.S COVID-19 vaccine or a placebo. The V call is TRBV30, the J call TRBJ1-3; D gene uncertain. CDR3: CAWSVLETIYF. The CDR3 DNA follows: TGTGCCTGGAGTGTATTGGAGACCATATATTTT.